This TCR beta chain stems from a study of shared clonotypes between healthy human individuals. Terminally differentiated effector memory CD45RA+ cells were left out of the naive CD8 fraction, which was CD45RO-negative and positively selected for CCR7. Measured with immunoSEQ multiplex PCR; TCRdb has only the in-frame clones, and not every one. The sample holds about 2.2 million clones; about 92% are singletons and the top ten take around 1.7%. Trimming pared 0 bases from V and 0 bases from J, leaving 7 bases between. Germline CDR1 SGDLS, CDR2 YYNGEE. This CDR3 has 15 amino acids. With regard to this clone: This sample also contains other DNA sequences that code for the same CDR3.

This receptor was taken from a man aged 18 to 30 in good health. Some clones in this sample may be carry-over from other donors' samples. V and J are TRBV9 and TRBJ1-3; D remains ambiguous. Sequenced: naive CD8+ T cells from PBMCs. The DNA of the CDR3 is TGTGCCAGCAGCGTAGTAGGCAGCTCTGGAAACACCATATATTTT. This codes for CASSVVGSSGNTIYF.